This TCR beta chain was recorded in a study of T cells in Graves' hyperthyroidism and ophthalmopathy. For the study at large: Initial diagnosis, before any treatment, was when peripheral blood was collected. Notes on the study in general: Using 13 V-J features, a model discriminated ophthalmopathy from stable hyperthyroidism.

Germline values: CDR1 SEHNR, CDR2 FQNEAQ (reference sequence). Trimming left V 4 bases short and J 1 base short, with 13 bases between. This CDR3 has 16 residues. This clonotype was seen more than once but under ten times. Antigen specificity is unknown. Clinical symptoms, serum thyroxine and TRAb, thyroid ultrasound and orbital computed tomography together formed the diagnostic basis. Amplified TCR beta CDR3 regions came from RNA transcripts. When the TCR CDR3 underwent first-round RT-PCR, the HTBI primer set was used. TCRdb fed the multiplex PCR reads into MiXCR, producing one record per CDR3 protein. This repertoire shows hundreds of thousands of distinct CDR3 sequences, about 20% found once; its top ten account for roughly 44%.

The clonotype was recovered from a man aged 35 to 55 with Graves' ophthalmopathy. J is TRBJ1-4 and V is TRBV7-9; D remains ambiguous. Material for sequencing was blood. CDR3 in DNA: TGTGCCAGCAGCTCCCCGGTGGCCCTAACTAATGAAAAACTGTTTTTT. It encodes CASSSPVALTNEKLFF.